A selection of T cell receptor beta chains follows, all from one sample in a study of blood T cell repertoires in COVID-19. Repertoires were generated with immunoSEQ multiplex PCR, while TCRdb's copy carries only in-frame clones and drops some. The sample lists 200,000 to 250,000 clones; approximately 80% were seen once. Sequences were obtained from PBMCs or T cells enriched from blood (not recorded which). These receptors originate from a man in his 60s who had recovered from COVID-19. The CDR3 runs from the conserved cysteine through the conserved F or W. D genes are given only for firm matches. Size is omitted from some rows. Given values are once, few, many or a class for expanded clones.

j_call v_call clone_size d_call cdr3_aa cdr3_nt
TRBJ2-7 TRBV11-3 NA TRBD1 CASSSPGQGSYEQYF TGTGCCAGCAGCTCACCGGGACAGGGCTCCTACGAGCAGTACTTC
TRBJ2-1 TRBV30 once TRBD2 CAWSVSGGSYNEQFF TGTGCCTGGAGCGTTAGCGGGGGTTCCTACAATGAGCAGTTCTTC
TRBJ2-5 TRBV5-1 NA TRBD2 CASSLGVAGGDQETQYF TGCGCCAGCAGCTTAGGGGTAGCGGGGGGTGACCAAGAGACCCAGTACTTC
TRBJ1-2 TRBV2 few NA CASRKGIRDYGYTF TGTGCCAGCAGGAAAGGTATACGGGACTATGGCTACACCTTC
TRBJ2-2 TRBV11-2 NA TRBD2 CASSLVGGRLTGELFF TGTGCCAGCAGCTTAGTGGGGGGGAGACTCACCGGGGAGCTGTTTTTT
TRBJ1-4 TRBV5-5 few NA CASSTGHQKLFF TGTGCCAGCAGCACGGGACACCAAAAACTGTTTTTT
TRBJ2-7 TRBV2 NA NA CASSEVRGYEQYF TGTGCCAGCAGTGAAGTTCGGGGGTACGAGCAGTACTTC
TRBJ1-6 TRBV7-8 NA NA CASSLSGTNNSPLHF TGTGCCAGCAGCTTAAGCGGGACAAATAATTCACCCCTCCACTTT
TRBJ1-2 TRBV18 NA TRBD1 CASSPGQAYGYTF TGTGCCAGCTCACCGGGACAGGCTTATGGCTACACCTTC
TRBJ2-3 TRBV12-3/TRBV12-4 NA NA CASRSLLGYTQYF TGTGCCAGCCGAAGTCTCCTCGGGTATACGCAGTATTTT
TRBJ2-2 TRBV6-5 NA TRBD2 CASGLAIGGELFF TGTGCCAGTGGACTAGCGATCGGCGGGGAGCTGTTTTTT
TRBJ2-3 TRBV27 NA TRBD2 CASSLGTSGADTQYF TGTGCCAGCAGTCTAGGGACTAGCGGGGCTGATACGCAGTATTTT
TRBJ1-1 TRBV11-3 NA NA CASSLNSVNTEAFF TGTGCCAGCAGCCTAAATTCGGTGAACACTGAAGCTTTCTTT
TRBJ2-7 TRBV4-2 NA TRBD2 CASSQASGDSSYEQYF TGTGCCAGCAGCCAAGCTAGCGGGGACAGCTCCTACGAGCAGTACTTC